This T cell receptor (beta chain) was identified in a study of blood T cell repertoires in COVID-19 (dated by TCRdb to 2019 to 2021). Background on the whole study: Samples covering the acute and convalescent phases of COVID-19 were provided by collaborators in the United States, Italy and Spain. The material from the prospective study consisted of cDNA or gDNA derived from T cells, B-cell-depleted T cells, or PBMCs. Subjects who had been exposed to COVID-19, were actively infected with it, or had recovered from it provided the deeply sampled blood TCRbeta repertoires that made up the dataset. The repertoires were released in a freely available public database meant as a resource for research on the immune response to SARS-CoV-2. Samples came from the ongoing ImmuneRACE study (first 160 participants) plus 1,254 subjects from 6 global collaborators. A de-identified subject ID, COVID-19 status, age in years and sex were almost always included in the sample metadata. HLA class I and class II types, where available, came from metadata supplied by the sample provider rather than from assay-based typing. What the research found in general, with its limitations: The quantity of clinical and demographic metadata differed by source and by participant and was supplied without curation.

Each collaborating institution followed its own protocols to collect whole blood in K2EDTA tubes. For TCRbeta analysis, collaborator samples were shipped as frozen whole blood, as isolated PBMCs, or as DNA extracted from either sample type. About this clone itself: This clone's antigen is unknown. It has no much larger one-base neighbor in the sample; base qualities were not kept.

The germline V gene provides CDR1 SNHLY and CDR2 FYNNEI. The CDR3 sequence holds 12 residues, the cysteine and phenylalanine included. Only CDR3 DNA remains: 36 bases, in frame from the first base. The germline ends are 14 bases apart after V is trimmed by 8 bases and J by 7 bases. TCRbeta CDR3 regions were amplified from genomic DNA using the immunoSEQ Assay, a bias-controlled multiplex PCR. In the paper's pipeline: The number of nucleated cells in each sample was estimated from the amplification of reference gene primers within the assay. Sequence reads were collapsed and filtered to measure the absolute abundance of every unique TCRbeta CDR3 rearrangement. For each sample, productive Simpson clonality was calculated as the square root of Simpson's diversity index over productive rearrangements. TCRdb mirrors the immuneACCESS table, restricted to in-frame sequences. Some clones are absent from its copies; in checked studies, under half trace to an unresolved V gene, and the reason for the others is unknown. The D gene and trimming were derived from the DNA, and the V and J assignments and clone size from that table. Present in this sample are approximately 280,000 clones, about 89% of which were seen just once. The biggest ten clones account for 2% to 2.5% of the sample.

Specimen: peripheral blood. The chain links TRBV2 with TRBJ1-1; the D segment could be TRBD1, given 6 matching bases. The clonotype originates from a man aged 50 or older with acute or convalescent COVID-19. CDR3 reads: CASAWTAGEAFF. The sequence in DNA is TGTGCCAGCGCATGGACAGCCGGTGAAGCTTTCTTT.